A selection of T cell receptor beta chains follows, all from one sample in a study of blood T cells in healthy people across ages. TCRdb re-analysed the 5' RACE reads in MiXCR, keeping a single row per CDR3 protein. Altogether fewer than 2,000,000 distinct CDR3 sequences are present, roughly 32% being singletons, with the ten largest covering about 11%. Sequenced sample: blood. The source of these receptors is a woman in her twenties or thirties in good health. CDR3s include the opening cysteine and the closing phenylalanine or tryptophan. The D gene is left open where the match is weak. A clone size is listed for some rows: how often the clone was seen (once, few, many), or a class if it is expanded.

j_call v_call d_call clone_size cdr3_aa cdr3_nt
TRBJ2-5 TRBV12-3/TRBV12-4 TRBD1 . CASSYGTGMETQYF TGTGCCAGCAGTTACGGGACAGGGATGGAGACCCAGTACTTC
TRBJ2-7 TRBV20-1 TRBD2 few CSARARGGQQPVYEQYF TGCAGTGCTAGAGCCCGGGGGGGGCAGCAGCCCGTTTACGAGCAGTACTTC
TRBJ2-3 TRBV4-2 . . CASSQGSSYSTDRQYF TGTGCCAGCAGCCAAGGGAGCAGTTATAGCACAGATAGGCAGTATTTT
TRBJ2-1 TRBV4-1 . . CASSQAGNFYNEQFF TGCGCCAGCAGCCAAGCGGGGAACTTCTACAATGAGCAGTTCTTC
TRBJ2-7 TRBV28 . . CTSRGGTYEQYF TGTACCAGCCGGGGAGGCACCTACGAGCAGTACTTC
TRBJ2-1 TRBV5-1 . . CASSLIRVKDEQFF TGCGCCAGCAGCTTGATCAGGGTCAAGGATGAGCAGTTCTTC
TRBJ1-4 TRBV7-2 . . CAGSYQSWGAGEKLFF TGTGCCGGCAGCTATCAGTCTTGGGGGGCCGGGGAAAAACTGTTTTTT
TRBJ2-1 TRBV9 . . CASSVASGGDEQFF TGTGCCAGCAGCGTAGCCTCTGGGGGCGATGAGCAGTTCTTC
TRBJ2-7 TRBV28 TRBD2 few CASSFESLAGGYEQYF TGTGCCAGCAGTTTTGAGTCTCTAGCGGGAGGGTACGAGCAGTACTTC
TRBJ2-7 TRBV20-1 . . CSADRQNYEQYF TGCAGTGCTGACAGGCAAAACTACGAGCAGTACTTC
TRBJ2-3 TRBV20-1 TRBD2 . CSARLLAGGVTDMQYF TGCAGTGCTAGGTTACTAGCGGGGGGTGTTACAGATATGCAGTATTTT
TRBJ1-5 TRBV3-1 . few CASSHGKQPQHF TGTGCCAGCAGCCATGGTAAACAGCCCCAGCATTTT
TRBJ1-2 TRBV3-1 TRBD1 few CASSQIGQGHGYTF TGTGCCAGCAGCCAAATAGGACAGGGACATGGCTACACCTTC
TRBJ2-7 TRBV29-1 TRBD1 many CSVEELGQGAGEQYF TGCAGCGTTGAAGAGCTGGGACAGGGGGCGGGTGAGCAGTACTTC
TRBJ2-7 TRBV20-1 . . CSARDPGPISYEQYF TGCAGTGCTAGAGATCCGGGTCCTATCTCCTACGAGCAGTACTTC
TRBJ2-5 TRBV20-1 TRBD2 . CSARDEVAGGPGGTQYF TGCAGTGCTAGAGATGAGGTAGCGGGGGGTCCGGGTGGGACCCAGTACTTC
TRBJ2-7 TRBV5-6 . . CASSRSSGPPAREQYF TGTGCCAGCAGCCGATCCTCAGGTCCCCCCGCTCGGGAGCAGTACTTC
TRBJ1-1 TRBV20-1 TRBD1 . CSAIRGPTEAFF TGCAGTGCTATAAGGGGGCCCACTGAAGCTTTCTTT
TRBJ1-6 TRBV7-3 . . CASSLTMNSPLHF TGTGCCAGCAGCTTAACGATGAATTCACCCCTCCACTTT
TRBJ1-2 TRBV12-3/TRBV12-4 . few CASSLGGSRSNYGYTF TGTGCCAGCAGTTTGGGGGGGTCACGGTCTAACTATGGCTACACCTTC
TRBJ2-2 TRBV7-2 . . CASSSPPGGQLNTGELFF TGTGCCAGCAGCTCCCCTCCTGGGGGTCAGCTGAACACCGGGGAGCTGTTTTTT
TRBJ2-1 TRBV20-1 TRBD2 few CSAIGTSEEQFF TGCAGTGCTATCGGGACTAGCGAAGAGCAGTTCTTC
TRBJ2-3 TRBV5-6 . few CASSLYAGTDTQYF TGTGCCAGCAGCTTGTATGCGGGAACAGATACGCAGTATTTT
TRBJ2-3 TRBV6-1 . once CASTEVDTQYF TGTGCCAGCACCGAGGTAGATACGCAGTATTTT
TRBJ2-1 TRBV27 TRBD1 . CASSLSGQGQFF TGTGCCAGCAGTTTATCCGGACAGGGGCAGTTCTTC
TRBJ2-3 TRBV27 TRBD2 many CASSRLAGAEGQYF TGTGCCAGCAGCCGACTAGCGGGGGCCGAGGGGCAGTATTTT
TRBJ2-5 TRBV7-9 TRBD2 . CASSPPRIGASGGHPWTQYF TGTGCCAGCAGCCCCCCCCGCATCGGGGCTAGCGGGGGACACCCCTGGACCCAGTACTTC
TRBJ2-7 TRBV6-5 TRBD2 few CAAVAGAYEQYF TGTGCCGCAGTAGCGGGGGCCTACGAGCAGTACTTC
TRBJ2-7 TRBV7-6 . once CASSLLRSGPRGSYEQYF TGTGCCAGCAGCTTACTCCGGAGTGGGCCGAGGGGCTCCTACGAGCAGTACTTC
TRBJ2-7 TRBV10-3 TRBD1 many CAISAGQGNEQYF TGTGCCATCAGTGCCGGACAGGGTAACGAGCAGTACTTC
TRBJ2-7 TRBV7-9 . . CASSRGRHSYERYF TGTGCCAGCAGCCGGGGGAGGCACTCCTACGAGCGGTACTTC
TRBJ2-3 TRBV29-1 TRBD1 few CSVEYGQGIRTDTQYF TGCAGCGTTGAGTACGGACAGGGGATTCGGACAGATACGCAGTATTTT
TRBJ1-4 TRBV6-1 . few CASSEAEGLVTNEKLFF TGTGCCAGCAGTGAAGCCGAGGGCTTGGTGACTAATGAAAAACTGTTTTTT
TRBJ1-2 TRBV7-4 . . CASSFSGSNSYTF TGTGCCAGCAGCTTTTCGGGCAGCAATAGCTACACCTTC
TRBJ2-3 TRBV20-1 . . CSATEPRPGDAQYF TGCAGTGCTACTGAGCCCCGACCGGGGGATGCGCAGTATTTT
TRBJ2-2 TRBV10-3 . few CAISDNTGELFF TGTGCCATCAGTGACAACACCGGGGAGCTGTTTTTT
TRBJ2-3 TRBV19 TRBD1 . CASTRDRAGDTQYF TGTGCCAGTACTCGAGACAGGGCGGGAGATACGCAGTATTTT
TRBJ2-7 TRBV27 TRBD2 few CASSTGTSQRYF TGTGCCAGCAGTACCGGGACTAGTCAAAGGTACTTC
TRBJ1-2 TRBV20-1 . . CSAPALGGTNYGYTF TGCAGTGCTCCTGCTTTGGGCGGAACTAACTATGGCTACACCTTC
TRBJ2-7 TRBV5-1 TRBD2 . CASSPGASGSVQDGQYF TGCGCCAGCAGCCCTGGGGCTAGCGGGAGTGTACAGGACGGGCAGTACTTC
TRBJ2-3 TRBV7-2 . . CASSLAAITGTQYF TGTGCCAGCAGCTTAGCGGCGATCACAGGTACGCAGTATTTT